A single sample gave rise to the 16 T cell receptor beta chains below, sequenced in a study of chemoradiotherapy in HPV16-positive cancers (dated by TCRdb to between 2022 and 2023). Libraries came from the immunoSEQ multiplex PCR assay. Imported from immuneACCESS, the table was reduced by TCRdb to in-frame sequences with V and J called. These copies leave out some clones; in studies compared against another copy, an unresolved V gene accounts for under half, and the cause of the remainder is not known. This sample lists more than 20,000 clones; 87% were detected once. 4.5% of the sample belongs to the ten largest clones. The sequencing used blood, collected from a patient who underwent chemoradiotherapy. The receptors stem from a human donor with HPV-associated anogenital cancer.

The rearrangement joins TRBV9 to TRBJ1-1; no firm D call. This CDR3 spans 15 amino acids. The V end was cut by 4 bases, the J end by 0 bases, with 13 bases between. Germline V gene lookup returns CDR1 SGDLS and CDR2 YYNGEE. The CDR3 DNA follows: TGTGCCAGCAGCCCGCAGCCAGGCCTGAACACTGAAGCTTTCTTT. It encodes CASSPQPGLNTEAFF.

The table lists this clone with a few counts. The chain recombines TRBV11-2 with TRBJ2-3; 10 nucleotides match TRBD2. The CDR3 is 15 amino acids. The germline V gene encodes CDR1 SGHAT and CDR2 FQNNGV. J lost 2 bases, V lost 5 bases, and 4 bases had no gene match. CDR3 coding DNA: TGTGCCAGCAGCGGTAGCGGGGGGACCACAGATACGCAGTATTTT. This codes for CASSGSGGTTDTQYF.

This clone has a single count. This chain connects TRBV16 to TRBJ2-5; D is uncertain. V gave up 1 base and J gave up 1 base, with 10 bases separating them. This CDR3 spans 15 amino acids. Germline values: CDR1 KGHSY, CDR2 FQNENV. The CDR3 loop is CASSQWAGSQETQYF. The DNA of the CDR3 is TGTGCCAGCAGCCAATGGGCAGGCTCCCAAGAGACCCAGTACTTC. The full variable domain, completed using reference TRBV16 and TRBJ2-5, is GEEVAQTPKHLVRGEGQKAKLYCAPIKGHSYVFWYQQVLKNEFKFLISFQNENVFDETGMPKERFSAKCLPNSPCSLEIQATKLEDSAVYFCASSQWAGSQETQYFGPGTRLLVL.

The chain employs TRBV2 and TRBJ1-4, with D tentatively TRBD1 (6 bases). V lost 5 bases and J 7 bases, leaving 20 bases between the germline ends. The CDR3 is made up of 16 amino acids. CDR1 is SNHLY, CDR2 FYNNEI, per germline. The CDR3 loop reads CASSTPRGGVSEKLFF. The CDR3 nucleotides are TGTGCCAGCAGTACCCCGCGAGGGGGGGTATCTGAAAAACTGTTTTTT.

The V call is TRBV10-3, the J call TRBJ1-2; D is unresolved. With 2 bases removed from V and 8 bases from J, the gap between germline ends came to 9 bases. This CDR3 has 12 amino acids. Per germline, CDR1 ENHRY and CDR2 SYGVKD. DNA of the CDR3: TGTGCCATCAGTGAGCGGGGTAGAGGCTACACCTTC. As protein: CAISERGRGYTF.

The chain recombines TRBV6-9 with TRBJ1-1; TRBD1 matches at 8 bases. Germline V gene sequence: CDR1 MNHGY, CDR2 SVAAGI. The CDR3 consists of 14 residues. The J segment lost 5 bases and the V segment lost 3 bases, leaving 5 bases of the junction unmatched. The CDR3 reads CASSYTRGRTEAFF. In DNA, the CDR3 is TGTGCCAGCAGTTACACCAGGGGGCGGACTGAAGCTTTCTTT.

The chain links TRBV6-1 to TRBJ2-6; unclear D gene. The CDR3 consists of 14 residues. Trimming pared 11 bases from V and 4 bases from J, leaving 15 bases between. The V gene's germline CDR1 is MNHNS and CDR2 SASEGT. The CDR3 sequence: CAGTQASGANVLTF. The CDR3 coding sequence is TGTGCCGGCACTCAGGCATCCGGGGCCAACGTCCTGACTTTC.

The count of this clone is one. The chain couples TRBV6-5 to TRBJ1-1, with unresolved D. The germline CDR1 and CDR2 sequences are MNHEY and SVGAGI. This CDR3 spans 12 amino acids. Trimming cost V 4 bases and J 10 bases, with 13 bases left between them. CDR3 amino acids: CASSSTVERAFF. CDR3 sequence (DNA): TGTGCCAGCAGTTCGACTGTCGAGAGAGCTTTCTTT.

The CDR3 here is CATSSRDRGIFGYEQYF. The DNA of the CDR3 is TGTGCCACCAGCTCTAGGGACAGGGGGATATTCGGGTACGAGCAGTACTTC. The chain combines TRBV15 with TRBJ2-7; 11 bases are a match to TRBD1. From germline, CDR1 is LNHNV and CDR2 YYDKDF (reference sequence). CDR3 length: 17 residues. J was trimmed by 4 bases and V by 5 bases; bases with no gene match: 13.

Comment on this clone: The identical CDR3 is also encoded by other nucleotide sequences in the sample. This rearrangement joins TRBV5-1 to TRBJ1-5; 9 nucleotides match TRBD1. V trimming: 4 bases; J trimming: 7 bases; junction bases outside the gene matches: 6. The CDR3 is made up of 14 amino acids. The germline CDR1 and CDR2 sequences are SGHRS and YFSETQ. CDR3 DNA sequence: TGCGCCAGCAGCGTGGGACAGGGTGACCAGCCCCAGCATTTT. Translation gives CASSVGQGDQPQHF.

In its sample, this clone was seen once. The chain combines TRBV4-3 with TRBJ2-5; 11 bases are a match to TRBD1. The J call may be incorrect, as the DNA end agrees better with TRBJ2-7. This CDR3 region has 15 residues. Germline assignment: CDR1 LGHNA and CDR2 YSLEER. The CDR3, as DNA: TGCGCCAGCAGCCAGAGGACAGGGGGCGTCTACGAGCAGTACTTC. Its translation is CASSQRTGGVYEQYF.

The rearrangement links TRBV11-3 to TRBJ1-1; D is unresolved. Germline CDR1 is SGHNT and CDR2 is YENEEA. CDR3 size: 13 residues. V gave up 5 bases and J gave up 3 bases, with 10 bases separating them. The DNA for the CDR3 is TGTGCCAGCAGCCCAGGACGGGACACTGAAGCTTTCTTT. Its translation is CASSPGRDTEAFF.

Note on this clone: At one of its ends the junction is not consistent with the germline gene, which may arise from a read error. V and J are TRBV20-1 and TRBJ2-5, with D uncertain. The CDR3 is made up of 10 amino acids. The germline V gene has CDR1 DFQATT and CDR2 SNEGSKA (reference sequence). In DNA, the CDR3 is TGCAGTGCGAGAGAAGAGACCCAGTACTTC. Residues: CSAREETQYF.

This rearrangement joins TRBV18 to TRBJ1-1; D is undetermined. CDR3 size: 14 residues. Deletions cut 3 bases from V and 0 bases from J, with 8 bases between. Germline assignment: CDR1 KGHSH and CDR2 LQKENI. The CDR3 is CASSPAAVNTEAFF. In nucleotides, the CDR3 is TGTGCCAGCTCACCGGCAGCCGTGAACACTGAAGCTTTCTTT.

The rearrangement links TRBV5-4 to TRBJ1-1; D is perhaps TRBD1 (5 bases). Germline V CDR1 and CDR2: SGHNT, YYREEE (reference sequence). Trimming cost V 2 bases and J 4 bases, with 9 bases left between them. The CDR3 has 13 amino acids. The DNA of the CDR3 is TGTGCCAGCAGCTTTGATGGGGGCACTGAAGCTTTCTTT. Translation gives CASSFDGGTEAFF.

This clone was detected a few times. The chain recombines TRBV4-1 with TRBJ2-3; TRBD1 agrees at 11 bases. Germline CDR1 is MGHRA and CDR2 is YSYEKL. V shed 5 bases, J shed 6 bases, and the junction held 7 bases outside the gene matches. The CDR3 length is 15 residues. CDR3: CASSEGQGAWDTQYF. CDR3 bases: TGCGCCAGCAGCGAAGGACAGGGGGCATGGGATACGCAGTATTTT.